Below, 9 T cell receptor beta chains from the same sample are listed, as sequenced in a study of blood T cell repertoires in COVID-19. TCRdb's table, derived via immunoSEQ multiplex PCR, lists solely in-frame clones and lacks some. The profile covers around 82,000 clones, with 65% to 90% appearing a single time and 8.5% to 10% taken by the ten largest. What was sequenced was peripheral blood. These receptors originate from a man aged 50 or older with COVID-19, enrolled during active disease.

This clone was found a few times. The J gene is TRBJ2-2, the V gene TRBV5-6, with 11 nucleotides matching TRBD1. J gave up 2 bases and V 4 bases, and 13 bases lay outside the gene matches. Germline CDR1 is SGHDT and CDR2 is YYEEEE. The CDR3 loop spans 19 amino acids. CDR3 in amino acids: CASSRGQGAGLINTGELFF. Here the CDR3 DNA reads TGTGCCAGCAGCCGAGGACAGGGGGCTGGATTGATCAACACCGGGGAGCTGTTTTTT.

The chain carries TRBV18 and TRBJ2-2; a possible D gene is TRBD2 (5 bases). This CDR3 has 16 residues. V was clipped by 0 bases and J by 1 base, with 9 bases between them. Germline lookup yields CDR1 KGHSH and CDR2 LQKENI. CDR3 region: CASSPPAGRNTGELFF. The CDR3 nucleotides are TGTGCCAGCTCACCACCGGCGGGCCGGAACACCGGGGAGCTGTTTTTT.

The CDR3 spells CASSLASGRVYNEQFF. In nucleotides, the CDR3 is TGTGCCAGCAGCTTAGCTAGCGGGAGGGTGTACAATGAGCAGTTCTTC. The chain couples TRBV11-2 to TRBJ2-1; 12 bases agree with TRBD2. This CDR3 contains 16 residues. Germline trimming cut 1 base from V and 4 bases from J; bases unmatched to any gene: 2. The germline CDR1 and CDR2 sequences are SGHAT and FQNNGV. Drawing the rest from reference TRBV11-2 and TRBJ2-1, the complete variable domain is EAGVAQSPRYKIIEKRQSVAFWCNPISGHATLYWYQQILGQGPKLLIQFQNNGVVDDSQLPKDRFSAERLKGVDSTLKIQPAKLEDSAVYLCASSLASGRVYNEQFFGPGTRLTVL.

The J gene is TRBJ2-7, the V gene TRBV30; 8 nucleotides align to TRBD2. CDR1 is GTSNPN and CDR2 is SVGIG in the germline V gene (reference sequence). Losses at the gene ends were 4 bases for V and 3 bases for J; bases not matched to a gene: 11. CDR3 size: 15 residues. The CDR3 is CAWNPASGLGYEQYF. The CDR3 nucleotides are TGTGCCTGGAACCCCGCTAGCGGGCTTGGCTACGAGCAGTACTTC.

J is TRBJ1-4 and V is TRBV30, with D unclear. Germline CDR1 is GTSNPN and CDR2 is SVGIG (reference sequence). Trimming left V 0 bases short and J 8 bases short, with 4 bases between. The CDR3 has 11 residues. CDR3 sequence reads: CAWSVEEKLFF. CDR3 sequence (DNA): TGTGCCTGGAGTGTAGAGGAAAAACTGTTTTTT.

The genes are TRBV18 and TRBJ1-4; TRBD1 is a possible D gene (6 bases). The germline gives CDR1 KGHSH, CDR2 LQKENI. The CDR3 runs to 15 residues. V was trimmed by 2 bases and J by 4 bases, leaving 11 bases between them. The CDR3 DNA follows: TGTGCCAGCTCACCAGGGGGCAGGAATAATGAAAAACTGTTTTTT. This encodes CASSPGGRNNEKLFF.

The CDR3 coding sequence is TGTGCCAGCATATACGGGAGAGACAATGAGCAGTTCTTC. It codes for CASIYGRDNEQFF. This chain connects TRBV6-6 to TRBJ2-1; a possible D gene is TRBD2 (6 bases). V was clipped by 7 bases and J by 5 bases, with 12 bases between them. Germline CDR1 and CDR2: MNHNY and SVGAGI (reference sequence). The CDR3 totals 13 residues.

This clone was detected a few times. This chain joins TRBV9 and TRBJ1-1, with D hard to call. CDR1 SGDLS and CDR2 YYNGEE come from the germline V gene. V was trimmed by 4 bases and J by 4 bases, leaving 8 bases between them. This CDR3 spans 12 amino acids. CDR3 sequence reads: CASSSGRTEAFF. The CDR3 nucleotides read TGTGCCAGCAGCTCAGGCCGCACTGAAGCTTTCTTT.

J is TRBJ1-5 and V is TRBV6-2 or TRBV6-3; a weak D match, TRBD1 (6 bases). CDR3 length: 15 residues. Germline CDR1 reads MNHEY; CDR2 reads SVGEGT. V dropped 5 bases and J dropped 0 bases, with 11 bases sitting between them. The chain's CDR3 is CASSRRGLSNQPQHF. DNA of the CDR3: TGTGCCAGCAGTCGCAGGGGCCTTAGCAATCAGCCCCAGCATTTT.